These T cell receptor beta chains were read from a single sample in a study of shared clonotypes between healthy human individuals. The assay was immunoSEQ multiplex PCR, and TCRdb's table has in-frame clones only and misses some. The table lists about 2.4 million clones, 93% of them singletons. Material: naive CD4+ T cells from PBMCs. The source is a man between 18 and 29 years old in good health. Some clones in this sample may be carry-over from other donors' samples. CDR3s include the opening cysteine and the closing phenylalanine or tryptophan. A D gene is named only where the DNA matches it firmly. Rows may omit the clone size; those that give it use once, few, many or a size class.

j_call,v_call,d_call,clone_size,cdr3_nt,cdr3_aa
TRBJ1-2,TRBV2,NA,few,TGTGCCAGCAGTCTCCGGGAAAACTATGGCTACACCTTC,CASSLRENYGYTF
TRBJ2-3,TRBV19,TRBD1,once,TGTGCCAGTAGGATACGGACAGGGGGCTTAACAGATACGCAGTATTTT,CASRIRTGGLTDTQYF
TRBJ1-4,TRBV2,NA,NA,TGTGCCAGCCAAGGGCGGTCGTCTAATGAAAAACTGTTTTTT,CASQGRSSNEKLFF
TRBJ1-1,TRBV9,NA,NA,TGTGCCAGCAGCCCCAGAATGGAGGCCACTGAAGCTTTCTTT,CASSPRMEATEAFF
TRBJ2-1,TRBV27,NA,NA,TGTGCCAGCAGTTTACACCCGGCCAGGGCGGCCAATGAGCAGTTCTTC,CASSLHPARAANEQFF
TRBJ2-5,TRBV6-5,NA,NA,TGTGCCAGCACCCCGGGGCCGGCGGAGACCCAGTACTTC,CASTPGPAETQYF
TRBJ2-3,TRBV5-4,NA,NA,TGTGCCAGCAGCTTGGCCGGGAAAACAGATACGCAGTATTTT,CASSLAGKTDTQYF
TRBJ2-7,TRBV5-1,TRBD2,once,TGCGCCAGCAGCTTCGGTAGCGGGAGCTCCTACGAGCAGTACTTC,CASSFGSGSSYEQYF
TRBJ2-1,TRBV7-2,NA,NA,TGTGCCAGCAGCCCCTACCGCGGATACAATGAGCAGTTCTTC,CASSPYRGYNEQFF
TRBJ1-4,TRBV7-9,NA,NA,TGTGCCAGCAGCATCCGGGCTGACGAAAAACTGTTTTTT,CASSIRADEKLFF
TRBJ1-5,TRBV30,NA,NA,TGTGCCTGGACCCCGGGGGCGGGTCGGCCCCAGCATTTT,CAWTPGAGRPQHF
TRBJ2-1,TRBV12-5,TRBD2,NA,TGTGCTAGTGGTTTTAGCGGGAGCAGGGTCAATGAGCAGTTCTTC,CASGFSGSRVNEQFF
TRBJ1-1,TRBV7-2,NA,once,TGTGCCAGCAGCCCGACCCTGAACACTGAAGCTTTCTTT,CASSPTLNTEAFF
TRBJ2-7,TRBV7-2,NA,once,TGTGCCAGCAGTTATACCTCCGGGCCGCCCCACGAGCAGTACTTC,CASSYTSGPPHEQYF
TRBJ2-1,TRBV18,NA,NA,TGTGCCAGCTCACCAGGGCTGACTCCCAACGAGCAGTTCTTC,CASSPGLTPNEQFF
TRBJ2-7,TRBV18,TRBD1,once,TGTGCCAGCTCACAAGGGACAGGGCCTACCTACGAGCAGTACTTC,CASSQGTGPTYEQYF
TRBJ2-1,TRBV9,NA,once,TGTGCCAGCAGCCCCACAGGGTATGAGCAGTTCTTC,CASSPTGYEQFF
TRBJ2-1,TRBV27,TRBD2,NA,TGTGCCAGCAGTTCGCCGGGACTAGCCGCCAATGAGCAGTTCTTC,CASSSPGLAANEQFF
TRBJ2-3,TRBV2,TRBD1,NA,TGTGCCAGCAGTCGGGACAGGGTTTCTGATACGCAGTATTTT,CASSRDRVSDTQYF
TRBJ2-1,TRBV7-3,NA,NA,TGTGCCAGCAGCTTCGACCAGGCGGGACCCCGCAATGAGCAGTTCTTC,CASSFDQAGPRNEQFF
TRBJ1-4,TRBV5-6,NA,NA,TGTGCCAGCAGCTTTGGAGGGGGTCTCACTAATGAAAAACTGTTTTTT,CASSFGGGLTNEKLFF
TRBJ2-3,TRBV11-2,TRBD1,NA,TGTGCCAGCAGCTCGCTACTGGACAGGGGTTCCAACACAGATACGCAGTATTTT,CASSSLLDRGSNTDTQYF